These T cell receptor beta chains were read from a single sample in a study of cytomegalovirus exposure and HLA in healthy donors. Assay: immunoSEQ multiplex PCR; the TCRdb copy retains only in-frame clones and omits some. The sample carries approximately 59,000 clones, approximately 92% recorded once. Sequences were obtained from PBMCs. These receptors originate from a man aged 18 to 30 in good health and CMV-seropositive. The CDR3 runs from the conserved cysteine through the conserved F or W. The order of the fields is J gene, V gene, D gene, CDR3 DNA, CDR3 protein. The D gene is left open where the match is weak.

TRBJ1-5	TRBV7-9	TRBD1	TGTGCCAGCAGTCAAACAGGGGGCTACGATCAGCCCCAGCATTTT	CASSQTGGYDQPQHF
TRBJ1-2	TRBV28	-	TGTGCCAGCAGTTTGTTAGGAGGTCCTCAAGGCTACACCTTC	CASSLLGGPQGYTF
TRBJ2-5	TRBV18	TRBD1	TGTGCCAGCTCCCCGGGACAGGGGGCGCGGGAGACCCAGTACTTC	CASSPGQGARETQYF
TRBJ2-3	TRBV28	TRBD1	TGTGCCAGCAGCGGAAGGGGGCTTGGCACAGATACGCAGTATTTT	CASSGRGLGTDTQYF
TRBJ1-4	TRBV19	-	TGTGCCAGCCTATGGCGGGGACCGAGTAATGAAAAACTGTTTTTT	CASLWRGPSNEKLFF
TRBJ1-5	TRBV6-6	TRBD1	TGTGCCAGCAGAGGGGGCGCTTTCCATCAGCCCCAGCATTTT	CASRGGAFHQPQHF
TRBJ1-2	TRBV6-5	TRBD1	TGTGCCAGCAGTTACTCGACAGGGCTCTATGGCTACACCTTC	CASSYSTGLYGYTF
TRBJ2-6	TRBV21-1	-	TGTGCCAGCAGCAACGTGGGGCAGGGTTTGTGTGGGGCCAACGTCCTGACTTTC	CASSNVGQGLCGANVLTF
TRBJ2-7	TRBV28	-	TGTGCCAGCAGTTTAGGCGGCGGCGCCCCATACGAGCAGTACTTC	CASSLGGGAPYEQYF
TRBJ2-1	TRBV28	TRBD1	TGTGCCAGCAGTCCCCGACAGGGGGCCTACAATGAGCAGTTCTTC	CASSPRQGAYNEQFF
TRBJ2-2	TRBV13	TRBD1	TGTGCCAGCAGCTCGACAGGGTACACCGGGGAGCTGTTTTTT	CASSSTGYTGELFF
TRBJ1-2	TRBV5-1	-	TGCGCCAGCAGCTTGGTAGGGGAAGCTAACTATGGCTACACCTTC	CASSLVGEANYGYTF
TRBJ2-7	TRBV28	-	TGTGCCAGCTCCGAGGGCACCTACGAGCAGTACTTC	CASSEGTYEQYF
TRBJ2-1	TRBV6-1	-	TGTGCCAGCAGTGAAGTTGGCGGGAAGGGTAAGCAGTTCTTC	CASSEVGGKGKQFF
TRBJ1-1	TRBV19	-	TGTGCCAGTAGTGTCATCGAAGGACTGGATGCTTTCTTT	CASSVIEGLDAFF
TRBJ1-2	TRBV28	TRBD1	TGTGCCAGCAGTTCGACTGACCCGAGACAGGGGGTCTATGGCTACACCTTC	CASSSTDPRQGVYGYTF
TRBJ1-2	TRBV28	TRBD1	TGTGCCAGCAGTTTGGGGGACAGGGTTTCAGGGTATGGCTACACCTTC	CASSLGDRVSGYGYTF
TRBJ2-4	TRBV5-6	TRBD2	TGTGCCAGCAGCTTGGGCGGGGGTGGGCTAGCCAAAAACATTCAGTACTTC	CASSLGGGGLAKNIQYF